This TCR beta chain is drawn from a study of T cell repertoires in cytomegalovirus infection. Concerning this clonotype itself: What it binds is unknown.

MiXCR, applied by TCRdb to the reads, yields one record per CDR3 protein. Among approximately 220,000 distinct CDR3 sequences listed, 35% to 40% were seen once. Germline V gene sequence: CDR1 SGHTA, CDR2 FQGTGA. The V and J ends lost 5 bases and 2 bases respectively, with 23 bases between them. The CDR3 is made up of 18 amino acids. The sequencing used CD8+ T cells from cultured PBMCs, collected from culture after CMV antigen stimulation. This TCR came from a human donor in good health (CMV status not recorded). Some clones in this sample may be carry-over from other donors' samples. This chain uses TRBV7-3 with TRBJ2-3, with a weak D call TRBD1 (6 bases). The CDR3 coding sequence is TGTGCCAGCAGCCACCTTTTTCCGACAGGCGGTGACACAGATACGCAGTATTTT. It translates to CASSHLFPTGGDTDTQYF. The variable domain in full, completed from reference TRBV7-3 and TRBJ2-3, reads GAGVSQTPSNKVTEKGKYVELRCDPISGHTALYWYRQSLGQGPEFLIYFQGTGAADDSGLPNDRFFAVRPEGSVSTLKIQRTERGDSAVYLCASSHLFPTGGDTDTQYFGPGTRLTVL.